This T cell receptor (beta chain) derives from a study of blood T cell repertoires in COVID-19. Study context: Researchers got acute and convalescent COVID-19 samples from the United States, Italy and Spain. T cells, B-cell-depleted T cells, or PBMCs provided the cDNA or gDNA that served as material.

In the original processing: Nucleated cell number was recorded as an estimate derived from reference gene primer amplification. Clones were read by immunoSEQ multiplex PCR, and TCRdb kept only the in-frame ones, dropping some. That table supplies the V and J calls and clone size; D and trimming were determined from the DNA. Of 140,000 or so clones in the sample, approximately 84% were seen once. CDR3 length equals 13 residues. CDR1 SEHNR and CDR2 FQNEAQ come from the germline V gene (reference sequence). V gave up 0 bases and J gave up 10 bases, with 13 bases separating them. The source material was peripheral blood. The receptor's source is a human donor with acute or convalescent COVID-19. The donor label of this sample is uncertain. V and J are TRBV7-9 and TRBJ2-7; perhaps TRBD2 as D (7 bases). For the CDR3, the DNA is TGTGCCAGCAGCTTAGCGGGGGGGGCGCGTCAGTACGTC. Its protein is CASSLAGGARQYV.